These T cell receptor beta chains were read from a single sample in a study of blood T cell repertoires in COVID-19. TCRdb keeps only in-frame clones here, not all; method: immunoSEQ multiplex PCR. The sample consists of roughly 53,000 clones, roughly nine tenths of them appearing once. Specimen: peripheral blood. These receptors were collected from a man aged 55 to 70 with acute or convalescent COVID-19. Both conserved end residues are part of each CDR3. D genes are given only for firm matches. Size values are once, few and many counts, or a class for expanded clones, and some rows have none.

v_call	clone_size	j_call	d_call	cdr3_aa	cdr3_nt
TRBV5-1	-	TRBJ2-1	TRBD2	CASSVLAGTVNEQFF	TGCGCCAGCAGCGTACTAGCGGGAACTGTCAATGAGCAGTTCTTC
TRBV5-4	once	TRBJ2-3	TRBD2	CASSLAVAGGGSDTQYF	TGTGCCAGCAGCTTGGCTGTAGCGGGGGGTGGGTCAGATACGCAGTATTTT
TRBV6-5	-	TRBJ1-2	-	CASRLQTGWDGYTF	TGTGCCAGCAGACTTCAGACAGGTTGGGATGGCTACACCTTC
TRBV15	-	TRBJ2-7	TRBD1	CATSRVRQGRNEQYF	TGTGCCACCAGCAGAGTACGACAGGGAAGGAACGAGCAGTACTTC
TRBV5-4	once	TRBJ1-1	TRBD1	CASSWTGEGEAFF	TGTGCCAGCAGCTGGACAGGGGAGGGCGAAGCTTTCTTT
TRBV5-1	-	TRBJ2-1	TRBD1	CASSPSTGTAYNEQFF	TGCGCCAGCAGCCCCTCTACCGGGACAGCTTACAATGAGCAGTTCTTC
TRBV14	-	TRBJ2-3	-	CASSLTGLSTDTQYF	TGTGCCAGCAGCCTAACCGGACTTTCCACAGATACGCAGTATTTT
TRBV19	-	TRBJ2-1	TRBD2	CASSPPGTRVGNEQFF	TGTGCCAGTAGTCCTCCCGGGACTAGAGTTGGAAATGAGCAGTTCTTC
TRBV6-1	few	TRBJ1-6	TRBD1	CASSEVPGGNSPLHF	TGTGCCAGCAGTGAAGTGCCAGGGGGCAATTCACCCCTCCACTTT
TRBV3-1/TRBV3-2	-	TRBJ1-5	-	CASSSPGEPQHF	TGTGCCAGCAGCTCACCCGGGGAGCCCCAGCATTTT
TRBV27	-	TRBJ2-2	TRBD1	CASKVAGQGTGELFF	TGTGCCAGCAAGGTTGCGGGACAGGGTACGGGGGAGCTGTTTTTT
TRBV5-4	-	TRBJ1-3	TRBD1	CAVNTGGYGNTIYF	TGTGCCGTCAATACAGGGGGTTATGGAAACACCATATATTTT
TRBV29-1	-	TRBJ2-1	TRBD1	CSVGTGSYNEQFF	TGCAGCGTCGGGACAGGGTCCTACAATGAGCAGTTCTTC
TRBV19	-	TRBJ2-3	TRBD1	CASSSGTGKDTQYF	TGTGCCAGTAGTTCCGGGACAGGGAAAGATACGCAGTATTTT
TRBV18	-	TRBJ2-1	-	CASSPTAGVKNEQFF	TGTGCCAGCTCACCAACGGCAGGGGTTAAGAATGAGCAGTTCTTC
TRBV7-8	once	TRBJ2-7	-	CASSLGFGSYEQYF	TGTGCCAGCAGCTTAGGTTTCGGGTCCTACGAGCAGTACTTC
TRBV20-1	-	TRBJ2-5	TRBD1	CSASKDRTETQYF	TGCAGTGCTAGTAAGGACAGGACAGAGACCCAGTACTTC
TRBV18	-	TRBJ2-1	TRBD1	CASSPRQGMVYNEQFF	TGTGCCAGCTCACCACGACAGGGAATGGTCTACAATGAGCAGTTCTTC
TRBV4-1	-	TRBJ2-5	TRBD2	CASSQAFSGGVPQETQYF	TGCGCCAGCAGCCAAGCTTTTAGCGGGGGGGTCCCTCAAGAGACCCAGTACTTC
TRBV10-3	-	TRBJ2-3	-	CAIKAGQSTDTQYF	TGTGCCATCAAAGCAGGGCAAAGCACAGATACGCAGTATTTT
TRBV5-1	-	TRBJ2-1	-	CASSKEDSNEQFF	TGCGCCAGCAGTAAGGAAGACAGCAATGAGCAGTTCTTC
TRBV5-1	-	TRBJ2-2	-	CASRTPGANTGELFF	TGCGCCAGCCGGACGCCGGGGGCGAACACCGGGGAGCTGTTTTTT
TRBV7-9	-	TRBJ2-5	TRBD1	CASYEGTGVVETQYF	TGTGCCAGCTATGAGGGGACAGGGGTGGTGGAGACCCAGTACTTC
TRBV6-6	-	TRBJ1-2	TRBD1	CASRKLDREYGYTF	TGTGCCAGCAGAAAACTAGACAGGGAATATGGCTACACCTTC
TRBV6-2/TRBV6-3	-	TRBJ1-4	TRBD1	CASSSRQGHEKLFF	TGTGCCAGCAGTTCTCGACAGGGCCATGAAAAACTGTTTTTT
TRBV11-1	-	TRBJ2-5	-	CASSSPRTGVRETQYF	TGTGCCAGCAGCTCGCCTAGAACCGGGGTCAGGGAGACCCAGTACTTC
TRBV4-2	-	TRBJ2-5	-	CASSQEGSGTGETQYF	TGTGCCAGCAGCCAAGAAGGTAGCGGGACAGGGGAGACCCAGTACTTC
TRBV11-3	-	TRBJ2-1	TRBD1	CASSRTGGSYNEQFF	TGTGCCAGCAGCCGTACAGGGGGCTCCTACAATGAGCAGTTCTTC
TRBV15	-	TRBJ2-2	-	CATSRGGGANTGELFF	TGTGCCACCAGCAGAGGAGGGGGTGCGAACACCGGGGAGCTGTTTTTT
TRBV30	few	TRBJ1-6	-	CAWQESSYNSPLHF	TGTGCCTGGCAGGAAAGCTCCTATAATTCACCCCTCCACTTT
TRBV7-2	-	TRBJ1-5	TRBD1	CASSFRTGGAEPQHF	TGTGCCAGCAGCTTCCGAACAGGGGGCGCCGAGCCCCAGCATTTT
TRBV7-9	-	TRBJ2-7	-	CASSTGEDYEQYF	TGTGCCAGCAGCACCGGAGAAGACTACGAGCAGTACTTC
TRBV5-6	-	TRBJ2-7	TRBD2	CASSNYVREVEQYF	TGTGCCAGCAGCAATTATGTACGGGAGGTTGAGCAGTACTTC
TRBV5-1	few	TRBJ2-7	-	CASSLSNPGQPPYEQYF	TGCGCCAGCAGCCTAAGTAACCCGGGACAACCCCCCTACGAGCAGTACTTC
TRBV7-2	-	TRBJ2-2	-	CASSWDSPTGELFF	TGTGCCAGCAGCTGGGACTCGCCCACCGGGGAGCTGTTTTTT
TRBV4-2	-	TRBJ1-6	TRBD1	CASSQGQGANSPLHF	TGTGCCAGCAGCCAAGGACAGGGTGCTAATTCACCCCTCCACTTT
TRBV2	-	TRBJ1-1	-	CATAARGADTEAFF	TGTGCCACCGCCGCCCGGGGGGCGGACACTGAAGCTTTCTTT
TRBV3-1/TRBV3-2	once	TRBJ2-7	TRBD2	CASSPWSGAGVAYEQYF	TGTGCCAGCAGCCCTTGGTCTGGAGCGGGGGTTGCCTACGAGCAGTACTTC
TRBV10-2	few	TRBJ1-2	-	CASSERQVANYGYTF	TGCGCCAGCAGTGAGAGACAGGTAGCTAACTATGGCTACACCTTC
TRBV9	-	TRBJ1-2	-	CASSGGPALYGYTF	TGTGCCAGCAGCGGGGGCCCAGCACTATATGGCTACACCTTC
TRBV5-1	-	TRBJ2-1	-	CASGGFEDNEQFF	TGCGCCAGCGGGGGCTTCGAGGACAATGAGCAGTTCTTC
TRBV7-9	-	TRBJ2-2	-	CASSFMEGRTGELFF	TGTGCCAGCAGCTTTATGGAGGGAAGGACCGGGGAGCTGTTTTTT
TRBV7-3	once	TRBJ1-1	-	CASSSQGGNTEAFF	TGTGCCAGCAGCTCCCAGGGCGGGAACACTGAAGCTTTCTTT
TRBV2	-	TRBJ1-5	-	CASRADSNQPQHF	TGTGCCAGCAGGGCAGATAGCAATCAGCCCCAGCATTTT
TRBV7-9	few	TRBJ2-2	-	CASSFSRGNTGELFF	TGTGCCAGCAGCTTTAGTCGCGGGAACACCGGGGAGCTGTTTTTT
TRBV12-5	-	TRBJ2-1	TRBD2	CASGSGASSYNEQFF	TGTGCTAGTGGTAGCGGGGCGAGCTCCTACAATGAGCAGTTCTTC
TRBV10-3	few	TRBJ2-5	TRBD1	CASGTGVETQYF	TGTGCCAGTGGGACAGGGGTAGAGACCCAGTACTTC
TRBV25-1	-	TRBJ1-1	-	CASRGVGAPTEAFF	TGTGCCAGCAGAGGTGTAGGGGCGCCCACTGAAGCTTTCTTT
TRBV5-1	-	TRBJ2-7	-	CASSLAAGTYEQYF	TGCGCCAGCAGCTTGGCAGCGGGCACCTACGAGCAGTACTTC
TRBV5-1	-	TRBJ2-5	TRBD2	CASSLASGGLETQYF	TGCGCCAGCAGCTTAGCCAGCGGGGGCCTGGAGACCCAGTACTTC
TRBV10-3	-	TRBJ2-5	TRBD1	CAISAGQGETQYF	TGTGCCATCAGTGCCGGACAGGGAGAGACCCAGTACTTC
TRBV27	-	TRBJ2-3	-	CASSWRPQTSTDTQYF	TGTGCCAGCAGTTGGCGCCCCCAGACTAGCACAGATACGCAGTATTTT
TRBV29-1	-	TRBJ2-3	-	CSVARVGADTQYF	TGCAGCGTTGCTAGAGTCGGGGCAGATACGCAGTATTTT